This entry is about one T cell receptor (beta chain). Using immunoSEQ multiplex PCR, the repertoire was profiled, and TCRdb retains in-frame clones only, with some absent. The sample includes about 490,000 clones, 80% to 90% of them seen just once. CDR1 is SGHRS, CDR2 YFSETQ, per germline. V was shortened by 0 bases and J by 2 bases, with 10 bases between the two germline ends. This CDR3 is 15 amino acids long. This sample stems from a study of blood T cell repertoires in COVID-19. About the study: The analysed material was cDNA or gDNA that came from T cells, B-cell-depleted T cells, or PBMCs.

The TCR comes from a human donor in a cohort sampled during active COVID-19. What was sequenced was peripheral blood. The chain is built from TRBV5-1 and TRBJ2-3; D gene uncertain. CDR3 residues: CASSLGAGNTDTQYF. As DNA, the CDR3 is TGCGCCAGCAGCTTGGGGGCCGGAAACACAGATACGCAGTATTTT.